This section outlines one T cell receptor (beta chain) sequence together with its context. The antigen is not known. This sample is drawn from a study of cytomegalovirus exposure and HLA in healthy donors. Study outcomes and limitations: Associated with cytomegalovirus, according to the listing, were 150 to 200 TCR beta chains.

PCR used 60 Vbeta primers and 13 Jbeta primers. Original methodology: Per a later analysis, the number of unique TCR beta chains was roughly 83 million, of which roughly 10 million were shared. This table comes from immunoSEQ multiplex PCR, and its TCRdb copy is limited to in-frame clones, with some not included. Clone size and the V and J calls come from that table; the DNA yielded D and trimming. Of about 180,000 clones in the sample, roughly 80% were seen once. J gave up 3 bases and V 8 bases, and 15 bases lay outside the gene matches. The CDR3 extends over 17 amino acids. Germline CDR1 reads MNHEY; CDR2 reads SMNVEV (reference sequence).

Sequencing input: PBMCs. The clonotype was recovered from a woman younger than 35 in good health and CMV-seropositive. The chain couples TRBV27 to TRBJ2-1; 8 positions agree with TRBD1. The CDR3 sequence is CASRSRTGKRLYNEQFF. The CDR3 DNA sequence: TGTGCCAGCCGATCAAGGACAGGGAAGCGTCTCTACAATGAGCAGTTCTTC.